This T cell receptor (beta chain) is drawn from a study of cytomegalovirus exposure and HLA in healthy donors. Study outcomes and limitations: A prior analysis recorded that most TCR beta V segments were productive about 87% or about 30% of the time. Later work found most CMV-associated TCR beta chains apparently HLA-restricted. Among the most significant clusters, several appeared linked to common viral pathogens in a later analysis.

As for this clone: Its specificity is unknown.

PCR was performed using 60 Vbeta and 13 Jbeta primers. Profiled with immunoSEQ multiplex PCR; TCRdb holds only in-frame clones, not every one. This repertoire shows 37,000 or so clones, 81% found once; its top ten account for about a tenth. The CDR3 consists of 13 residues. Trimming stripped 1 base from V and 7 bases from J, with 10 bases between. Germline CDR1 and CDR2: SGHVS and FQNEAQ. The rearrangement joins TRBV7-8 to TRBJ1-2; TRBD1 might be the D (5 bases). Input material: PBMCs. This receptor was taken from a woman in her forties in good health and CMV-seronegative. The CDR3 bases are TGTGCCAGCAGCTTAGACAGGTTGAGTGGCTACACCTTC. Translation gives CASSLDRLSGYTF.